At least ten counts were recorded for the clone carrying this T cell receptor beta chain. Its antigen is undetermined. This entry belongs to a study of T-cell reconstitution after alpha-beta-depleted transplantation in children. General study points: Several hundred rapidly expanded clones from non-depleted graft cells reportedly supplied alpha-beta T cells about two months post-transplant. Newly made T cells mostly supplied T-cell counts and diversity one year after transplant. From surviving recipient T cells and thymic progenitors came the high day-60 TCRbeta diversity observed in some patients.

The library targeted TCRbeta and was prepared with unique molecular identifiers. TCRdb re-called the PCR reads through MiXCR, storing one row per CDR3 protein. Here the sample spans about 260,000 distinct CDR3 sequences, 9.5% to 13% being singletons. The germline V gene has CDR1 LNHNV and CDR2 YYDKDF (reference sequence). V gave up 0 bases and J gave up 8 bases, with 8 bases separating them. There are 13 residues in the CDR3. The chain uses TRBV15 and TRBJ2-1, with no clear D. The sequencing here drew on peripheral blood, taken 180 days after TCRalphabeta/CD19-depleted stem cell transplant. This receptor was obtained from a male patient between 2 and 15 years old who had a stem cell transplant for chronic granulomatous disease, so the T cells may come from the graft donor. DNA for the CDR3: TGTGCCACCAGCAGAGATCGAGGCCATGAGCAGTTCTTC. It translates to CATSRDRGHEQFF.